This TCR beta chain originates from a study of blood T cell repertoires in COVID-19. The overall study: The cDNA or gDNA used as material had been derived from T cells, B-cell-depleted T cells, or PBMCs.

Here immunoSEQ multiplex PCR was the method, and the copy in TCRdb shows in-frame clones only, minus some. The sample shows 120,000 or so clones, about 79% of them seen only once. CDR1 MNHEY and CDR2 SMNVEV come from the germline V gene (reference sequence). The CDR3 is 16 amino acids. With 5 bases removed from V and 0 bases from J, the gap between germline ends came to 15 bases. This TCR came from an elderly woman with active or convalescent COVID-19. Sequencing used peripheral blood. The chain couples TRBV27 to TRBJ2-3; D is uncertain. The CDR3 reads CASSGVSAESTDTQYF. CDR3 bases: TGTGCCAGCAGTGGCGTATCGGCGGAGAGCACAGATACGCAGTATTTT.